The rows below give T cell receptor beta chains drawn from one sample of a study of CD8 T cells in Susac syndrome. TCRdb reanalysed the immunoSEQ multiplex PCR reads using MiXCR and keeps one entry per CDR3 protein. The sample has approximately 110,000 distinct CDR3 sequences; 85% to 95% are singletons. The material sequenced was CD8+ T cells from PBMCs. Source of these receptors: a human donor with multiple sclerosis. Both conserved end residues are part of each CDR3. The D gene is left open where the match is weak. Clone size is given for some rows only: seen once, a few or many times, or a class if the clone is expanded.

TGTGCCAGCAGCTTTCAGTGGGGGACGGAACAAGAGACCCAGTACTTC	CASSFQWGTEQETQYF	NA	TRBV12-1	TRBJ2-5	NA
TGTGCCAGCAGTTACAGTCCTACAGAAATCCTCAACACCGGGGAGCTGTTTTTT	CASSYSPTEILNTGELFF	NA	TRBV6-5	TRBJ2-2	NA
TGCGCCAGCAGCCTAACTAGACTAGCGGGGTATTCCTCGAACACCGGGGAGCTGTTTTTT	CASSLTRLAGYSSNTGELFF	TRBD2	TRBV4-1	TRBJ2-2	NA
TGTGCCAGCAGCCCTCCAGATATCGTCTCCTACAATGAGCAGTTCTTC	CASSPPDIVSYNEQFF	NA	TRBV7-9	TRBJ2-1	NA
TGTGCCAGCAGTTTTGTGGGTCTGAACACTGAAGCTTTCTTT	CASSFVGLNTEAFF	NA	TRBV27	TRBJ1-1	NA
TGTGCTAGTGGTTTGCCCCTCGGACTGGGGGAGACCCAGTACTTC	CASGLPLGLGETQYF	NA	TRBV12-5	TRBJ2-5	NA
TGTGCCAGCAGTGAATTTGATTTGGAGGCCAGGTCACCCCTCCACTTT	CASSEFDLEARSPLHF	NA	TRBV6-1	TRBJ1-6	NA
TGTGCCATCAGTGCAAGGGGCAGGTTCGACGAGGAGACCCAGTACTTC	CAISARGRFDEETQYF	NA	TRBV10-3	TRBJ2-5	NA
TGTGCCAGCAGCATTACAGGGACGAGCAATCAGCCCCAGCATTTT	CASSITGTSNQPQHF	NA	TRBV11-2	TRBJ1-5	NA
TGTGCCAGCAGCGGTCCACAGGGGGATTACAATGAGCAGTTCTTC	CASSGPQGDYNEQFF	TRBD1	TRBV5-6	TRBJ2-1	NA
TGTGCCAGCACCGAAGAGCTGGGAAGACGTGACGAGCAGTACTTC	CASTEELGRRDEQYF	NA	TRBV12-3/TRBV12-4	TRBJ2-7	once
TGTGCCAGCAGCTTCCGACAGTTGAACACCGGGGAGCTGTTTTTT	CASSFRQLNTGELFF	NA	TRBV7-6	TRBJ2-2	NA
TGTGCCTGGGGGTACGCTGAAGCTTTCTTT	CAWGYAEAFF	NA	TRBV30	TRBJ1-1	NA
TGTGCCAGCAGCCCATCGGGGGGGCGAGGAGATACGCAGTATTTT	CASSPSGGRGDTQYF	TRBD2	TRBV7-3	TRBJ2-3	NA
TGTGCCAGCAGCACTTTACAGGGGGCCTACGAGCAGTACTTC	CASSTLQGAYEQYF	TRBD1	TRBV28	TRBJ2-7	NA
TGCGCCAGCAGCCAGCGACAGGGACCCTACGAGCAGTACTTC	CASSQRQGPYEQYF	TRBD1	TRBV4-1	TRBJ2-7	NA